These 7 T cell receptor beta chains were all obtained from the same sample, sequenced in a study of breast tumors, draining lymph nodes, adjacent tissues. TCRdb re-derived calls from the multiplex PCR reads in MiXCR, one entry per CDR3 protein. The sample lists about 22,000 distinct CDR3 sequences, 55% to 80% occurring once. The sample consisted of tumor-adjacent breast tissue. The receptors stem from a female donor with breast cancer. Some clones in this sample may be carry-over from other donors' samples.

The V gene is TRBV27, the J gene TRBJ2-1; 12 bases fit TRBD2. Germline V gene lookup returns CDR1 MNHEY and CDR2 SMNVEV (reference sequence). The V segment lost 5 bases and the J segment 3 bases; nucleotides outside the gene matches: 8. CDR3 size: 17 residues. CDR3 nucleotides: TGTGCCAGCAGTACCCGGACTAGCGGGAAAAACTACAATGAGCAGTTCTTC. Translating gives CASSTRTSGKNYNEQFF.

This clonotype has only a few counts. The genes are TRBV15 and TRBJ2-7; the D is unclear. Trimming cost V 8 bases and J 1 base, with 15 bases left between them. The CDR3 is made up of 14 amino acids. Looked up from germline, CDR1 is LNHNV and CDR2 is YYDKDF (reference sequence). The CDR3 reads CATPVSIESYEQYV. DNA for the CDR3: TGTGCCACCCCGGTTAGCATTGAATCCTACGAGCAGTACGTC.

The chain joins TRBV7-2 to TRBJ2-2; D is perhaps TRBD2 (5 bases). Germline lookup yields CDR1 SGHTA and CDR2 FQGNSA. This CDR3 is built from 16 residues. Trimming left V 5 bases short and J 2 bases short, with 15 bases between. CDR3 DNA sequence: TGTGCCAGCAGCCAACTTAACCGGGGAAACACCGGGGAGCTGTTTTTT. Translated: CASSQLNRGNTGELFF. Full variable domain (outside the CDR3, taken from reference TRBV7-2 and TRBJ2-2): GAGVSQSPSNKVTEKGKDVELRCDPISGHTALYWYRQSLGQGLEFLIYFQGNSAPDKSGLPSDRFSAERTGGSVSTLTIQRTQQEDSAVYLCASSQLNRGNTGELFFGEGSRLTVL.

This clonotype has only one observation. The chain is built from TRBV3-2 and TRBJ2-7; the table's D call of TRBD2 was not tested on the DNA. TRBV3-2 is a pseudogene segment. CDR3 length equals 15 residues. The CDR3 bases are TGTGCCAGCAGCCCGCGGACTAGCGGGACCTACGAGCAGTACTTC. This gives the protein CASSPRTSGTYEQYF.

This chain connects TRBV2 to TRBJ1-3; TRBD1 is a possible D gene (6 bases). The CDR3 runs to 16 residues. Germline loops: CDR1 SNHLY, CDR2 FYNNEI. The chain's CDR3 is CACLRGTGWTGNTIYF. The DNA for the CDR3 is TGTGCTTGCCTTAGGGGGACTGGGTGGACTGGAAACACCATATATTTT.

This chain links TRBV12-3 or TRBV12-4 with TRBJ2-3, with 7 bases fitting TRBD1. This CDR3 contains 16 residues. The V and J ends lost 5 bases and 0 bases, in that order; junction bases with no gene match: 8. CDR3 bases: TGTGCCAGCAGTCGTAAGACAGGGTCAAGCACAGATACGCAGTATTTT. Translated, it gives CASSRKTGSSTDTQYF.

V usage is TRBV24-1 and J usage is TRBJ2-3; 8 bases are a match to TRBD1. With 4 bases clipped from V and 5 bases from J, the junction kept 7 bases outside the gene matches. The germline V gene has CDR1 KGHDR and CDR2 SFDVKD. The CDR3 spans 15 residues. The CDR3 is CATSETDRVGDTQYF. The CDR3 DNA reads TGTGCCACCAGTGAAACGGACAGGGTAGGAGATACGCAGTATTTT.